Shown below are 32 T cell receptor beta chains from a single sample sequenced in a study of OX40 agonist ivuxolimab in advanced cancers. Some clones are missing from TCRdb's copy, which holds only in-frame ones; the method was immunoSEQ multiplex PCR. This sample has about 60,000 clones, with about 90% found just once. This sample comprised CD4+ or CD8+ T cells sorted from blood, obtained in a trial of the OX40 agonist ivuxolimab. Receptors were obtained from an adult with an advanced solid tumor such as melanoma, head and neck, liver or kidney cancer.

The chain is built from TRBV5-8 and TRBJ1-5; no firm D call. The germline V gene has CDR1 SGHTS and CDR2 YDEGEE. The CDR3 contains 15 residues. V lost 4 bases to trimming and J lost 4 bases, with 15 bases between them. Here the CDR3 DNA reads TGTGCCAGCAGCCTCATGGGCGCCGGGAATCAGCCCCAGCATTTT. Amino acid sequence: CASSLMGAGNQPQHF.

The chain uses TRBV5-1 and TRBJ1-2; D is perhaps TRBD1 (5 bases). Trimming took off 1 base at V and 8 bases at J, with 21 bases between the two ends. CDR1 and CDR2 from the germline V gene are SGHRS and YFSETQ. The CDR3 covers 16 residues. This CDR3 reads CASSLIMGDHPSGYTF. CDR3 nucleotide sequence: TGCGCCAGCAGCTTGATTATGGGGGACCACCCCTCCGGCTACACCTTC.

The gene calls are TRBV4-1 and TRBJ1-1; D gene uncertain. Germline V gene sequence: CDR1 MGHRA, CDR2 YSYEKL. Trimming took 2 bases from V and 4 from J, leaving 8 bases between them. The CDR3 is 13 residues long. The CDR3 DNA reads TGCGCCAGCAGCCAAACAGTATCCACTGAAGCTTTCTTT. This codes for CASSQTVSTEAFF.

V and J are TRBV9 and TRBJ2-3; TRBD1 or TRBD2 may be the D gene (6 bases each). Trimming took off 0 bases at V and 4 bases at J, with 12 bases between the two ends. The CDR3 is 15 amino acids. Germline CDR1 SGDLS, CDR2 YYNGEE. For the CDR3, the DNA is TGTGCCAGCAGCGTAGATGGGGGGCGGCCAGATACGCAGTATTTT. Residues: CASSVDGGRPDTQYF.

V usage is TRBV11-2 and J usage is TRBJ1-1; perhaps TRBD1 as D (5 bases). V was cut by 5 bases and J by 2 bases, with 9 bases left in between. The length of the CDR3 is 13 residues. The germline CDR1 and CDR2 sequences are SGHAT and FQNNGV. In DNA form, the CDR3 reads TGTGCCAGCAGCCCAGGACATAACACTGAAGCTTTCTTT. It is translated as CASSPGHNTEAFF.

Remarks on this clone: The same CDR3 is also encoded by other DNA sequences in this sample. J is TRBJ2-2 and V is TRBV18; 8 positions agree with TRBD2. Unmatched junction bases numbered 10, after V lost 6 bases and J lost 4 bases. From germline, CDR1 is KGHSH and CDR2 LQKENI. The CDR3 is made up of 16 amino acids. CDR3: CASSPPGGGITGELFF. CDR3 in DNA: TGTGCCAGCTCGCCGCCCGGCGGGGGGATCACCGGGGAGCTGTTTTTT.

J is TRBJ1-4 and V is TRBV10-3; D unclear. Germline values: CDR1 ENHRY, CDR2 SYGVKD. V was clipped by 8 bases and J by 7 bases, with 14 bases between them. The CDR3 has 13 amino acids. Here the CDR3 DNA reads TGTGCCATCTACTTGGGGTCAGGTGAAAAACTGTTTTTT. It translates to CAIYLGSGEKLFF.

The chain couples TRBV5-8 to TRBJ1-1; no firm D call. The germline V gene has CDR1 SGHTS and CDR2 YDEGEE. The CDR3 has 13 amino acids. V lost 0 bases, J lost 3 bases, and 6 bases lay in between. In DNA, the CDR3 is TGTGCCAGCAGCTTGGTTCCTTACACTGAAGCTTTCTTT. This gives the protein CASSLVPYTEAFF.

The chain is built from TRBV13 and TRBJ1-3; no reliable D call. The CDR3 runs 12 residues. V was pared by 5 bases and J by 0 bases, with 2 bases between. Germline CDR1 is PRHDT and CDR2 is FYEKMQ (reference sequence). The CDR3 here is CASSHSGNTIYF. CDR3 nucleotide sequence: TGTGCCAGCAGCCACTCTGGAAACACCATATATTTT.

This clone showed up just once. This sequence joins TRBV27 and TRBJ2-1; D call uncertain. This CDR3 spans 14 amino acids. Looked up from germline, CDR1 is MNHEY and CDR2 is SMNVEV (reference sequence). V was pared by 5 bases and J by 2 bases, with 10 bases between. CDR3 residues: CASSGGPAYNEQFF. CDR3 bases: TGTGCCAGCAGTGGCGGACCCGCCTACAATGAGCAGTTCTTC.

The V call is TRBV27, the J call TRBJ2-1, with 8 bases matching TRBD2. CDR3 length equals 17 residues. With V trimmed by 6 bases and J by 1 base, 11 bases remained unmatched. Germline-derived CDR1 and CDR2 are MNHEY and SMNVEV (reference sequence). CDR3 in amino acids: CASSIMPSGSSYNEQFF. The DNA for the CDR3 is TGTGCCAGCAGCATTATGCCCAGCGGGAGTTCCTACAATGAGCAGTTCTTC.

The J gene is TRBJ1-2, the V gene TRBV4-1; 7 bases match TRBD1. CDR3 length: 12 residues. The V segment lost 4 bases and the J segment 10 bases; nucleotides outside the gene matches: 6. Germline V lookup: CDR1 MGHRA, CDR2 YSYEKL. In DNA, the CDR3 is TGCGCCAGCAGCCCCCGACAGGGCGACTACACCTTC. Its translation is CASSPRQGDYTF.

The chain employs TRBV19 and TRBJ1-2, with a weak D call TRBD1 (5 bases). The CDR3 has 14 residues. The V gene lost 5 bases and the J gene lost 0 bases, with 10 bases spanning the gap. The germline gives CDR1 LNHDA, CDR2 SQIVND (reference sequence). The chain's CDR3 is CASSWDGSNYGYTF. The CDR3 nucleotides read TGTGCCAGTAGTTGGGACGGTTCTAACTATGGCTACACCTTC.

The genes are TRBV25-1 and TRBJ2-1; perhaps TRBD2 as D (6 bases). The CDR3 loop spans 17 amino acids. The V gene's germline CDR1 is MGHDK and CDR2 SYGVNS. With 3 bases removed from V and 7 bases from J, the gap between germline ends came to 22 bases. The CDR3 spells CASSDRGAAAGQNEQFF. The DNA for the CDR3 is TGTGCCAGCAGTGATCGGGGCGCGGCGGCGGGGCAAAATGAGCAGTTCTTC.

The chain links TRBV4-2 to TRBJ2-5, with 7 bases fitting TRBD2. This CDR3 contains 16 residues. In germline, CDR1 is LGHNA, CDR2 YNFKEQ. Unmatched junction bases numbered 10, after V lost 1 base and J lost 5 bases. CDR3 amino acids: CASSQVGAGVWETQYF. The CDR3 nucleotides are TGTGCCAGCAGCCAAGTTGGCGCGGGAGTATGGGAGACCCAGTACTTC.

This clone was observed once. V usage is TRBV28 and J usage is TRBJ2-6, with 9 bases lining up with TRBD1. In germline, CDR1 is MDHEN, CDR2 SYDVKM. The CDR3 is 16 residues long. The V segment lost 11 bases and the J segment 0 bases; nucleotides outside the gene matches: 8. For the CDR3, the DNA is TGTGCCGCCACAGGGGGCCTCATCTCTGGGGCCAACGTCCTGACTTTC. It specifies CAATGGLISGANVLTF.

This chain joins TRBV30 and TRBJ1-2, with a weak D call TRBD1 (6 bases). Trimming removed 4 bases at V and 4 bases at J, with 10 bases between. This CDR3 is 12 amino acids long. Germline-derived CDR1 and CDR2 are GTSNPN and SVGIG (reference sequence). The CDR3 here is CAWKGGPYGYTF. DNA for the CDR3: TGTGCCTGGAAGGGGGGGCCCTATGGCTACACCTTC.

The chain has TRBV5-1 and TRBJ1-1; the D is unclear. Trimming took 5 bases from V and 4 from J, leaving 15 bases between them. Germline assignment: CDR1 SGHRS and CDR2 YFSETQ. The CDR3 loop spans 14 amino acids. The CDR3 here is CASSEGLTGTEAFF. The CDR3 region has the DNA TGCGCCAGCAGTGAGGGCCTTACGGGCACTGAAGCTTTCTTT.

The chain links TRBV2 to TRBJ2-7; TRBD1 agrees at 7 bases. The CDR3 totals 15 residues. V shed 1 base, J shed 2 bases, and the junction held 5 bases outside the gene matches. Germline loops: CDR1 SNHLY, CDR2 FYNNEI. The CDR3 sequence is CASSEGQGLTYEQYV. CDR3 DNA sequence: TGTGCCAGCAGTGAAGGACAGGGCCTAACCTACGAGCAGTACGTC.

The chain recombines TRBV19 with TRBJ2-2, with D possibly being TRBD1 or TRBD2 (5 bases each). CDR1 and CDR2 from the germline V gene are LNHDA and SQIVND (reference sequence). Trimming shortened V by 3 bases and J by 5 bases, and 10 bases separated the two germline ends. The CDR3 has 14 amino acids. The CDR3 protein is CASSMWDGTGELFF. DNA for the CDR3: TGTGCCAGTAGTATGTGGGACGGGACCGGGGAGCTGTTTTTT.

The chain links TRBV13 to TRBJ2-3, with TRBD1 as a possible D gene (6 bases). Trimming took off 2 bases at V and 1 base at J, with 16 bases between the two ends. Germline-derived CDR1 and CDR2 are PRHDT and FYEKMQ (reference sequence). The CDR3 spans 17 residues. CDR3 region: CASSLSGGWGRTDTQYF. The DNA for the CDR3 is TGTGCCAGCAGCTTAAGTGGGGGCTGGGGACGCACAGATACGCAGTATTTT.

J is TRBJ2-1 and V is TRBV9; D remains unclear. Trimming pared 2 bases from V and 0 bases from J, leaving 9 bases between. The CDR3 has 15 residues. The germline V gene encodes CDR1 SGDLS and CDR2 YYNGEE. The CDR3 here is CASSVLESSYNEQFF. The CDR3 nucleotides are TGTGCCAGCAGCGTCTTAGAGAGCTCCTACAATGAGCAGTTCTTC.

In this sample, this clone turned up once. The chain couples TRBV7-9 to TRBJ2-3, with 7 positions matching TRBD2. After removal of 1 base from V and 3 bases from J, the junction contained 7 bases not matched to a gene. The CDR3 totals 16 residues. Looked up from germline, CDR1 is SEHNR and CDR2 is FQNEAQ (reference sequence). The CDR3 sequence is CASSLDGAGNTDTQYF. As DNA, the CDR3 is TGTGCCAGCAGCTTAGATGGAGCGGGGAATACAGATACGCAGTATTTT.

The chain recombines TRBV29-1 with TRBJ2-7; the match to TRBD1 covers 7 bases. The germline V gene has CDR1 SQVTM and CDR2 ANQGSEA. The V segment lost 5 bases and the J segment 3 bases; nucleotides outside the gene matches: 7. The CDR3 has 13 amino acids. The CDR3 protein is CSVLTGRGYEQYF. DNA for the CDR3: TGCAGCGTTCTGACAGGGAGAGGCTACGAGCAGTACTTC.

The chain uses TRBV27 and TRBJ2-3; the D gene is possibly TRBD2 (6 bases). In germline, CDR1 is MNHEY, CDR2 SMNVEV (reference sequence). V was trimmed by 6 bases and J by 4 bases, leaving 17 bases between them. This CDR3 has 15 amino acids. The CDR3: CASSRQWEDADTQYF. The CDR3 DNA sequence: TGTGCCAGCAGCCGCCAGTGGGAGGACGCAGATACGCAGTATTTT.

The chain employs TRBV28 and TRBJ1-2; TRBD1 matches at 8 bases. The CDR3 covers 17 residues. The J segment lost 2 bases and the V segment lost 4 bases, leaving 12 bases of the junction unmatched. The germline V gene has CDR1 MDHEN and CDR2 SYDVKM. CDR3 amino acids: CASSSSDPGQGNYGYTF. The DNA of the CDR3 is TGTGCCAGCAGTTCCAGTGACCCCGGACAGGGAAACTATGGCTACACCTTC.

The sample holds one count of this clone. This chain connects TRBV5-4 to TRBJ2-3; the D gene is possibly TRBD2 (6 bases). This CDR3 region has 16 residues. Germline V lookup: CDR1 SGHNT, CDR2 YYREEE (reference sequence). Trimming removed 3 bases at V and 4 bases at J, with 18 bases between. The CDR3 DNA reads TGTGCCAGCAGCTCCGACGGGCGGGGAGGTTCAGATACGCAGTATTTT. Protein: CASSSDGRGGSDTQYF.

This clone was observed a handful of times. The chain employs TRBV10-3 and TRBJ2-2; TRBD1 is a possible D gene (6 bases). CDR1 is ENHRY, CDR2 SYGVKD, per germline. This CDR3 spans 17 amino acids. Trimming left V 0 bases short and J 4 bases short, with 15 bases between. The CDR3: CAISESFPGDVTGELFF. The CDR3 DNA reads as TGTGCCATCAGTGAGTCTTTCCCAGGGGACGTCACCGGGGAGCTGTTTTTT.

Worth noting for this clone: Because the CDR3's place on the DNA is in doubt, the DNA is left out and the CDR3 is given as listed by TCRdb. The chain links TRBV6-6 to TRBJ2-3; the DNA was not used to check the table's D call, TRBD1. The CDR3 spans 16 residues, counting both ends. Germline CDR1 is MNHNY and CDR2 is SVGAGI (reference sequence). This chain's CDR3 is CASSSSTDTSTDTQYF.

In DNA form, the CDR3 reads TGTGCCACGACTAGCGGGGTTTCCTACGAGCAGTACTTC. Translating it yields CATTSGVSYEQYF. The chain is built from TRBV6-1 and TRBJ2-7; 11 bases fit TRBD2. This CDR3 region has 13 residues. CDR1 is MNHNS and CDR2 is SASEGT in the germline V gene. Losses at the gene ends were 10 bases for V and 1 base for J; bases not matched to a gene: 3.

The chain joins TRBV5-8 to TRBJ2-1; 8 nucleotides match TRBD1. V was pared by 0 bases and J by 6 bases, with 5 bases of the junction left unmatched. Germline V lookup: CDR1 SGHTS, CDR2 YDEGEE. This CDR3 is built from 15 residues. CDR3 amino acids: CASSLDVTGANEQFF. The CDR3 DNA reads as TGTGCCAGCAGCTTGGATGTGACAGGGGCCAATGAGCAGTTCTTC. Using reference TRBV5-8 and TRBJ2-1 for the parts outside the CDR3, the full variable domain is EAGVTQSPTHLIKTRGQQATLRCSPISGHTSVYWYQQALGLGLQFLLWYDEGEERNRGNFPPRFSGRQFPNYSSELNVNALELEDSALYLCASSLDVTGANEQFFGPGTRLTVL.

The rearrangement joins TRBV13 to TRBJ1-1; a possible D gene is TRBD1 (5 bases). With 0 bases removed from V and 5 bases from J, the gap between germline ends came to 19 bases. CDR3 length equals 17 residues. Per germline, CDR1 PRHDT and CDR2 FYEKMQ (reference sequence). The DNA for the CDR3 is TGTGCCAGCAGCTTAGGATGGACGGGGTCTGGGGGAACTGAAGCTTTCTTT. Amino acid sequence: CASSLGWTGSGGTEAFF.